A single sample is the source of the 2 T cell receptor beta chains below, sequenced in a study of cytomegalovirus exposure and HLA in healthy donors. 13 Jbeta primers and 60 Vbeta primers were used for the PCR. Clones were sequenced by immunoSEQ multiplex PCR, and TCRdb holds only the in-frame ones, with some missing. The table has 150,000 to 200,000 clones, more than 65% seen once; the top ten hold 4.7%. Sequenced sample: PBMCs. The receptors here all came from a man younger than 35 in good health and CMV-seropositive.

This clone was seen a few times. CDR3 region: CAWSAGLNTEAFF. The CDR3 DNA reads as TGTGCCTGGAGTGCGGGACTTAACACTGAAGCTTTCTTT. The V gene is TRBV30, the J gene TRBJ1-1; a possible D gene is TRBD1 (5 bases). V was pared by 1 base and J by 2 bases, with 8 bases between. CDR1 is GTSNPN, CDR2 SVGIG, per germline (reference sequence). This CDR3 contains 13 residues.

V gene TRBV5-1 combines with J gene TRBJ1-1; D unresolved. Germline CDR1 SGHRS, CDR2 YFSETQ. The CDR3 is 11 amino acids. Trimming took 5 bases from V and 3 from J, leaving 5 bases between them. The CDR3 sequence is CASRRDTEAFF. CDR3 coding DNA: TGCGCCAGCAGGCGGGACACTGAAGCTTTCTTT.